This TCR beta chain was sequenced in a study of blood T cell repertoires in COVID-19. TCRdb's copy holds only in-frame clones and misses some; the assay was immunoSEQ multiplex PCR. Among some 350,000 clones listed, around nine tenths were seen once. The receptor comes from a woman under 30 who had recovered from COVID-19. What was sequenced was peripheral blood.

The CDR3 spells CASSQALADTYNEQFF. CDR3 DNA sequence: TGTGCCAGCAGCCAGGCACTAGCGGACACTTACAATGAGCAGTTCTTC. This chain links TRBV3-1 (or the pseudogene TRBV3-2) with TRBJ2-1, with 8 bases identical to TRBD2. CDR1 LGHDT and CDR2 YNNKEL come from the germline V gene (reference sequence). J gave up 4 bases and V 3 bases, and 8 bases lay outside the gene matches. The CDR3 is 16 amino acids.